A selection of T cell receptor beta chains follows, all from one sample in a study of T cell responses to AZD1222 COVID-19 vaccine. Produced via immunoSEQ multiplex PCR; TCRdb's table is partial and in-frame only. There are about 60,000 clones in the sample; about 85% occur only once, and approximately 18% lies in the top ten. This specimen consisted of peripheral blood, obtained on day 0 of AZD1222 vaccination. All receptors derive from an adult in good health. Both conserved end residues are part of each CDR3. The D gene is left open where the match is weak. Rows give clone size only sometimes, using once, few, many, or a class for an expanded clone.

cdr3_length: 17; v_call: TRBV5-1; d_call: NA; j_call: TRBJ2-7; clone_size: NA; cdr3_nt: TGCGCCAGCAGCTTGACGAGGGAGCGCAGGGGCCCCTACGAGCAGTACTTC; cdr3_aa: CASSLTRERRGPYEQYF
cdr3_length: 17; v_call: TRBV4-2; d_call: TRBD1; j_call: TRBJ1-2; clone_size: once; cdr3_nt: TGTGCCAGCAGCCAAGAAGGGCTCCATGGACAGGGGTTTGGCTACACCTTC; cdr3_aa: CASSQEGLHGQGFGYTF
cdr3_length: 15; v_call: TRBV6-5; d_call: TRBD1; j_call: TRBJ1-3; clone_size: few; cdr3_nt: TGTGCCAGCCGGGACAGGCCGAACTCTGGAAACACCATATATTTT; cdr3_aa: CASRDRPNSGNTIYF
cdr3_length: 16; v_call: TRBV6-1; d_call: TRBD2; j_call: TRBJ2-3; clone_size: NA; cdr3_nt: TGTGCCAGCAGTGGTGTAGCGGGGCTCCGCACAGATACGCAGTATTTT; cdr3_aa: CASSGVAGLRTDTQYF
cdr3_length: 15; v_call: TRBV19; d_call: TRBD2; j_call: TRBJ2-3; clone_size: NA; cdr3_nt: TGTGCCAGTAGTCCTAGCGGGGGGGCTTCAGATACGCAGTATTTT; cdr3_aa: CASSPSGGASDTQYF
cdr3_length: 15; v_call: TRBV28; d_call: TRBD1; j_call: TRBJ1-5; clone_size: NA; cdr3_nt: TGTGCCAGCAGTCCACGGGGACAGGGGATTCAGCCCCAGCATTTT; cdr3_aa: CASSPRGQGIQPQHF
cdr3_length: 15; v_call: TRBV9; d_call: NA; j_call: TRBJ1-2; clone_size: NA; cdr3_nt: TGTGCCAGCAGCGCCGCCGGGGTCGGAAACTATGGCTACACCTTC; cdr3_aa: CASSAAGVGNYGYTF
cdr3_length: 13; v_call: TRBV10-2; d_call: NA; j_call: TRBJ1-5; clone_size: NA; cdr3_nt: TGCGCCAGCAGTGCGGGATCGGACCAGCCCCAGCATTTT; cdr3_aa: CASSAGSDQPQHF
cdr3_length: 17; v_call: TRBV10-3; d_call: TRBD1; j_call: TRBJ1-1; clone_size: NA; cdr3_nt: TGTGCCATCAGTTATGGAGGGACAGGGCGCGGGAACACTGAAGCTTTCTTT; cdr3_aa: CAISYGGTGRGNTEAFF
cdr3_length: 16; v_call: TRBV5-5; d_call: NA; j_call: TRBJ2-7; clone_size: NA; cdr3_nt: TGTGCCAGCAGCTTGGTACTCGGCAGGTCCGGGGACGAGCAGTACTTC; cdr3_aa: CASSLVLGRSGDEQYF
cdr3_length: 17; v_call: TRBV5-1; d_call: TRBD2; j_call: TRBJ2-1; clone_size: few; cdr3_nt: TGCGCCAGCAGCTTGGTTTCTAGCGGGGGGTCGTACAATGAGCAGTTCTTC; cdr3_aa: CASSLVSSGGSYNEQFF
cdr3_length: 17; v_call: TRBV27; d_call: TRBD1; j_call: TRBJ1-6; clone_size: once; cdr3_nt: TGTGCCAGCAGCTCCGTACAGGGGACCCAGCGTTATTCACCCCTCCACTTT; cdr3_aa: CASSSVQGTQRYSPLHF
cdr3_length: 13; v_call: TRBV7-9; d_call: NA; j_call: TRBJ2-5; clone_size: NA; cdr3_nt: TGTGCCAGCAGTTCGCGGGTAGGAGAGACCCAGTACTTC; cdr3_aa: CASSSRVGETQYF
cdr3_length: 14; v_call: TRBV25-1; d_call: NA; j_call: TRBJ2-2; clone_size: NA; cdr3_nt: TGTGCCAGCATGCAGGGTGCCACCGCCGGGGAGCTGTTTTTT; cdr3_aa: CASMQGATAGELFF
cdr3_length: 16; v_call: TRBV4-2; d_call: NA; j_call: TRBJ2-1; clone_size: NA; cdr3_nt: TGTGCCAGCAGCCAAGATCTCCTGGGGATCTACAATGAGCAGTTCTTC; cdr3_aa: CASSQDLLGIYNEQFF
cdr3_length: 14; v_call: TRBV7-2; d_call: NA; j_call: TRBJ2-7; clone_size: NA; cdr3_nt: TGTGCCAGCAGCTTACTTGTGGACCGCTACGAGCAGTACTTC; cdr3_aa: CASSLLVDRYEQYF
cdr3_length: 14; v_call: TRBV5-5; d_call: TRBD1; j_call: TRBJ1-1; clone_size: once; cdr3_nt: TGTGCCAGCAGCTTGGACAGGGGGGGAACTGAAGCTTTCTTT; cdr3_aa: CASSLDRGGTEAFF
cdr3_length: 11; v_call: TRBV30; d_call: TRBD1; j_call: TRBJ1-2; clone_size: NA; cdr3_nt: TGTGCCTGGGACAGGGGGGAAGGCTACACCTTC; cdr3_aa: CAWDRGEGYTF
cdr3_length: 14; v_call: TRBV9; d_call: NA; j_call: TRBJ2-1; clone_size: NA; cdr3_nt: TGTGCCAGCAGCTTCCAACAAGGGATCAATGAGCAGTTCTTC; cdr3_aa: CASSFQQGINEQFF
cdr3_length: 18; v_call: TRBV7-2; d_call: NA; j_call: TRBJ2-7; clone_size: NA; cdr3_nt: TGTGCCAGCAGCTTAGGCCCCCCCCGGGACGGAGACTCCTACGAGCAGTACTTC; cdr3_aa: CASSLGPPRDGDSYEQYF
cdr3_length: 12; v_call: TRBV18; d_call: NA; j_call: TRBJ1-1; clone_size: NA; cdr3_nt: TGTGCCAGCTCACCAGGGATTTTTGAAGCTTTCTTT; cdr3_aa: CASSPGIFEAFF
cdr3_length: 13; v_call: TRBV7-9; d_call: NA; j_call: TRBJ1-2; clone_size: once; cdr3_nt: TGTGCCAGCAGCTTAGCTGGACAGCAGGGCTACACCTTC; cdr3_aa: CASSLAGQQGYTF
cdr3_length: 15; v_call: TRBV5-6; d_call: NA; j_call: TRBJ1-1; clone_size: NA; cdr3_nt: TGTGCCAGCAGCTTGGCCGGGGTGATGAACACTGAAGCTTTCTTT; cdr3_aa: CASSLAGVMNTEAFF
cdr3_length: 15; v_call: TRBV6-5; d_call: TRBD1; j_call: TRBJ1-1; clone_size: NA; cdr3_nt: TGTGCCAGCAGTTACTTAGGACAGGGGAGCACTGAAGCTTTCTTT; cdr3_aa: CASSYLGQGSTEAFF
cdr3_length: 14; v_call: TRBV27; d_call: TRBD1; j_call: TRBJ2-7; clone_size: NA; cdr3_nt: TGTGCCAGCAGTAGGACAGGGATGCGCTACGAGCAGTACTTC; cdr3_aa: CASSRTGMRYEQYF
cdr3_length: 11; v_call: TRBV14; d_call: TRBD1; j_call: TRBJ1-2; clone_size: NA; cdr3_nt: TGTGCCAGCAGCCAGGGGACAGACTACACCTTC; cdr3_aa: CASSQGTDYTF
cdr3_length: 13; v_call: TRBV5-6; d_call: TRBD1; j_call: TRBJ1-2; clone_size: NA; cdr3_nt: TGTGCCAGCAGCTTAATGCCGGGACAGAGCTACACCTTC; cdr3_aa: CASSLMPGQSYTF
cdr3_length: 15; v_call: TRBV7-3; d_call: TRBD1; j_call: TRBJ1-6; clone_size: NA; cdr3_nt: TGTGCCAGCAGCCCCCGACAGGGCGATAATTCACCCCTCCACTTT; cdr3_aa: CASSPRQGDNSPLHF
cdr3_length: 13; v_call: TRBV28; d_call: TRBD1; j_call: TRBJ1-2; clone_size: few; cdr3_nt: TGTGCCAGCACCCTGACAGGGACCTATGGCTACACCTTC; cdr3_aa: CASTLTGTYGYTF
cdr3_length: 15; v_call: TRBV18; d_call: NA; j_call: TRBJ2-7; clone_size: NA; cdr3_nt: TGTGCCAGCTCACCACCCACACGGGGGACCTACGAGCAGTACTTC; cdr3_aa: CASSPPTRGTYEQYF
cdr3_length: 21; v_call: TRBV4-1; d_call: TRBD1; j_call: TRBJ1-4; clone_size: NA; cdr3_nt: TGCGCCAGCAGCCATCCAAAGGAACAGGGGGGCGGCATCCCAACTAATGAAAAACTGTTTTTT; cdr3_aa: CASSHPKEQGGGIPTNEKLFF
cdr3_length: 14; v_call: TRBV10-2; d_call: TRBD1; j_call: TRBJ1-5; clone_size: few; cdr3_nt: TGCGCCAGCAGGGGGGACAGGGAGAATCAGCCCCAGCATTTT; cdr3_aa: CASRGDRENQPQHF
cdr3_length: 16; v_call: TRBV19; d_call: NA; j_call: TRBJ1-2; clone_size: NA; cdr3_nt: TGTGCCAGTAGTATAGGAGGACTGAGTCATATGACGGGCTACACCTTC; cdr3_aa: CASSIGGLSHMTGYTF
cdr3_length: 15; v_call: TRBV5-1; d_call: NA; j_call: TRBJ1-4; clone_size: NA; cdr3_nt: TGCGCCAGCAGCTTGGAAGGGGATCCGTCGGAAAAACTGTTTTTT; cdr3_aa: CASSLEGDPSEKLFF
cdr3_length: 14; v_call: TRBV2; d_call: NA; j_call: TRBJ1-5; clone_size: NA; cdr3_nt: TGTGCCAGCACCCCAGATACAGGCAATCAGCCCCAGCATTTT; cdr3_aa: CASTPDTGNQPQHF
cdr3_length: 14; v_call: TRBV18; d_call: NA; j_call: TRBJ1-1; clone_size: NA; cdr3_nt: TGTGCCAGCTCACCATCTGACGTTAACACTGAAGCTTTCTTT; cdr3_aa: CASSPSDVNTEAFF
cdr3_length: 17; v_call: TRBV5-6; d_call: NA; j_call: TRBJ2-6; clone_size: NA; cdr3_nt: TGTGCCAGCACCACTTTGGCAGGGAGCTCTGGGGCCAACGTCCTGACTTTC; cdr3_aa: CASTTLAGSSGANVLTF
cdr3_length: 13; v_call: TRBV27; d_call: NA; j_call: TRBJ2-7; clone_size: NA; cdr3_nt: TGTGCCAGCAGTTTATTGGGCCGAGACGAGCAGTACTTC; cdr3_aa: CASSLLGRDEQYF
cdr3_length: 14; v_call: TRBV6-5; d_call: TRBD1; j_call: TRBJ2-7; clone_size: NA; cdr3_nt: TGTGCCAGCAAACCGGGACAGGGGGCCTACGAGCAGTACTTC; cdr3_aa: CASKPGQGAYEQYF
cdr3_length: 13; v_call: TRBV5-1; d_call: NA; j_call: TRBJ1-1; clone_size: NA; cdr3_nt: TGCGCCAGCTCGAAAGGAGACAGCCGCGTGGCTTTCTTT; cdr3_aa: CASSKGDSRVAFF
cdr3_length: 13; v_call: TRBV29-1; d_call: TRBD1; j_call: TRBJ2-7; clone_size: NA; cdr3_nt: TGCAGCGTTCGTAGACAGGGGCCCGGCGAGCAGTACTTC; cdr3_aa: CSVRRQGPGEQYF
cdr3_length: 14; v_call: TRBV5-6; d_call: NA; j_call: TRBJ2-3; clone_size: NA; cdr3_nt: TGTGCCAGCAGCTGGGGGGGCAAGACAGATACGCAGTATTTT; cdr3_aa: CASSWGGKTDTQYF
cdr3_length: 14; v_call: TRBV7-2; d_call: NA; j_call: TRBJ1-1; clone_size: few; cdr3_nt: TGTGCCAGCAGCTTAGCCCGGGGGGGGACTGAAGCTTTCTTT; cdr3_aa: CASSLARGGTEAFF
cdr3_length: 13; v_call: TRBV11-2; d_call: NA; j_call: TRBJ2-2; clone_size: once; cdr3_nt: TGTGCCAGCAGCTTAGGGGGGGCCGGGGAGCTGTTTTTT; cdr3_aa: CASSLGGAGELFF
cdr3_length: 12; v_call: TRBV12-3/TRBV12-4; d_call: NA; j_call: TRBJ2-7; clone_size: few; cdr3_nt: TGTGCCAGCAGTTTTCGCGGATACGAGCAGTACTTC; cdr3_aa: CASSFRGYEQYF
cdr3_length: 14; v_call: TRBV28; d_call: TRBD1; j_call: TRBJ1-4; clone_size: NA; cdr3_nt: TGTGCCAGCAGTTTTTTTGGGCGGACAGGGGAAATGTTTTTT; cdr3_aa: CASSFFGRTGEMFF
cdr3_length: 16; v_call: TRBV29-1; d_call: NA; j_call: TRBJ1-3; clone_size: NA; cdr3_nt: TGCAGCGTTGAAGAAGGGCCGAAAGCGCCTGGAAACACCATATATTTT; cdr3_aa: CSVEEGPKAPGNTIYF
cdr3_length: 15; v_call: TRBV5-1; d_call: NA; j_call: TRBJ1-1; clone_size: NA; cdr3_nt: TGCGCCAGCAGCTTGGACAGTCAACCGAACACTGAAGCTTTCTTT; cdr3_aa: CASSLDSQPNTEAFF
cdr3_length: 16; v_call: TRBV7-2; d_call: NA; j_call: TRBJ2-2; clone_size: NA; cdr3_nt: TGTGCCAGCAGCCTCATGTGGGGGAGGAACACCGGGGAGCTGTTTTTT; cdr3_aa: CASSLMWGRNTGELFF
cdr3_length: 15; v_call: TRBV3-1/TRBV3-2; d_call: NA; j_call: TRBJ1-1; clone_size: NA; cdr3_nt: TGTGCCAGCAGCCAAGTGGGCGGGGGGAACACTGAAGCTTTCTTT; cdr3_aa: CASSQVGGGNTEAFF
cdr3_length: 15; v_call: TRBV5-1; d_call: TRBD1; j_call: TRBJ1-2; clone_size: NA; cdr3_nt: TGCGCCAGCAGCTTGGGCGCGGGACAGGGCTATGGCTACACCTTC; cdr3_aa: CASSLGAGQGYGYTF
cdr3_length: 15; v_call: TRBV5-6; d_call: NA; j_call: TRBJ1-1; clone_size: few; cdr3_nt: TGTGCCAGCAGCCTCAGGGAGGCTATGAACACTGAAGCTTTCTTT; cdr3_aa: CASSLREAMNTEAFF
cdr3_length: 14; v_call: TRBV14; d_call: NA; j_call: TRBJ2-7; clone_size: NA; cdr3_nt: TGTGCCAGCAGCCAAAATCAGAACTCCTACGAGCAGTACTTC; cdr3_aa: CASSQNQNSYEQYF
cdr3_length: 15; v_call: TRBV7-2; d_call: TRBD1; j_call: TRBJ1-5; clone_size: few; cdr3_nt: TGTGCCAGCAGCTTGAGTGGACAGGGCAATCAGCCCCAGCATTTT; cdr3_aa: CASSLSGQGNQPQHF
cdr3_length: 11; v_call: TRBV28; d_call: TRBD1; j_call: TRBJ1-1; clone_size: NA; cdr3_nt: TGTGCCAGCCAGGGGGGCACTGAAGCTTTCTTT; cdr3_aa: CASQGGTEAFF